The clone carrying this TCR beta chain has a count of ten or more. Its antigen is unidentified. These data originate in a study of naive and memory T cell subsets. Overall study results and limits: Potentially, T cell activation and differentiation skew this RNA-based measurement.

A UMI-containing oligonucleotide was joined by 3' ligation to the TCR cDNA template. Four PCR rounds used nested alpha and beta constant region primers plus the SP2 primer. Each CDR3 protein gets one entry after TCRdb re-called the 5' RACE reads with MiXCR. The table shows more than 50,000 distinct CDR3 sequences, with roughly 8.1% occurring only once. The source is a female donor in good health.

CDR3 sequence (DNA): TGCAGCGTTACCGGGACGGAAAGCTCCTACGAGCAGTACTTC. Translating it yields CSVTGTESSYEQYF. The gene calls are TRBV29-1 and TRBJ2-7; D possibly matches TRBD1 or TRBD2 (5 bases each). The CDR3 contains 14 residues. Trimming shortened V by 5 bases and J by 0 bases, and 14 bases separated the two germline ends. Germline V gene lookup returns CDR1 SQVTM and CDR2 ANQGSEA.